This T cell receptor beta chain was obtained from a study of T cells in women clearing cervical HPV infection (dated by TCRdb to the late 2010s). Describing the broader study: Cases were roughly 24 women with histologically confirmed HPV16-related CIN3 or worse, including a couple of invasive cancers. The controls were 25 or so women whose single incident HPV16 infection cleared within 12 months with no development of precancer or cancer. Case blood was taken at the visit when the lesion was first identified, whereas control blood was taken when infection was no longer detected. Among cases, blood sampling came a median of nearly 150 days after lesion detection, with an interquartile range of about 80 to 230 days. Because only a few women had HLA typing data, the possibility that HLA type acted as a confounder could not be ruled out. An exploratory proof-of-principle case-control study, nested within the Guanacaste HPV Natural History Study in Costa Rica, was conducted to compare TCR repertoires across cervical HPV16 outcomes. Cases and controls were matched on age within five years and on year of sample collection. Cases had a median age of almost 35 years compared with about 40 for controls, and baseline characteristics showed no significant differences between the groups. The parent cohort enrolled 10,049 women aged 18 or older in Guanacaste, Costa Rica, during about 1993 to 1994 and followed them for roughly seven years. Quality controls consisted of five blinded duplicates per group, for a total of some 60 samples made up of roughly 50 participants and roughly ten replicates. Study-wide findings and limitations: The cross-sectional design could not show whether associations preceded infection or resulted from it; effector/memory subsets and HPV-specific T cells were not isolated. By combining richness with V gene abundances, random forest classifiers separated cases from controls with an estimated AUC of under 0.85. TCR repertoire richness was significantly higher in CIN3+ cases than in controls across sequencing depths, while evenness did not differ. Because T-cell numbers per sample were unknown, differences in richness could reflect varying T-cell content rather than repertoire biology.

Every participant had a single incident cervical HPV16 infection, and women with prevalent HPV16 infections were excluded. Cervical HPV DNA was detected with MY09/MY11 PCR, and genotyping was done with dot-blot hybridization. Under 17 mL of heparinized blood was centrifuged, after which the buffy coat was aliquoted, frozen at -30 degrees C, and then stored at -80 degrees C. QIAGEN kits were used to extract genomic DNA from buffy coat specimens. Notes on this clone: Its antigen target is currently unknown.

The immunoSEQ assay used multiplex PCR to amplify TCR beta CDR3 regions from an average of about 1,200 ng of genomic DNA per sample. To correct primer bias, the assay used a complete synthetic TCR repertoire to set an amplification baseline. The amplicons were sequenced using the Illumina platform. As for the authors' bioinformatics: Error correction of the sequences involved clustering with frequency ratios plus a modified nearest-neighbor algorithm, after which the sequences were analyzed in the immunoSEQ Analyzer using IMGT gene definitions. At each rarefaction depth, TCR richness and evenness were averaged over 20 rarefaction repeats, and samples with fewer sequences than the depth were excluded. Relative abundances of V, D and J genes were compared between groups using Wilcoxon rank sum tests, with FDR correction applied. For the blinded duplicates, the intraclass correlation was 95% to 96% for TCR richness and averaged 76.4% across some 66 gene segments. TCRdb mirrors the immuneACCESS table, restricted to in-frame sequences. Some clones are absent from its copies; in checked studies, under half trace to an unresolved V gene, and the reason for the others is unknown. V and J calls and clone size come straight from that table; D and trimming were deduced from the DNA. The record for this sample contains approximately 25,000 clones. The ten most abundant clones make up 20% to 25% of the sample.

What was sequenced was blood buffy coat. The receptor was derived from a woman between 18 and 69 years old with a cervical HPV16 infection that either progressed to CIN3+ or cleared (not recorded which).

The sequenced CDR3 bases are TGTGCCAGCAGTGCACCGGGACAGAGGAATTCACCC. Its translation reads: CASSAPGQRNSP. The whole CDR3 protein reads CASSAPGQRNSPLHF. The receptor chain draws on TRBV2 and TRBJ1-6; 7 of the junction bases match TRBD1. The CDR3 end lies 3 residues beyond the end of the read and is filled in from the germline J gene. V ends up 4 bases short and J 7 bases short, with an unmatched junction base count of 7. From the cysteine through the phenylalanine, the CDR3 covers 15 amino acids. Shown are 36 bases from within the CDR3, in frame from base 1. CDR1 and CDR2, looked up from the germline V gene, are SNHLY and FYNNEI.